The rows below give T cell receptor beta chains drawn from one sample of a study of blood T cell repertoires in COVID-19. Sequenced by immunoSEQ multiplex PCR; TCRdb stores in-frame clones only, minus some. The table shows 200,000 to 250,000 clones, with 70% to 90% occurring only once. The source material was peripheral blood. The receptors come from a young woman who had recovered from COVID-19. Each CDR3 is given with its conserved first and last residue. The D gene is left open where the match is weak. Size is omitted from some rows. Given values are once, few, many or a class for expanded clones.

j_gene: TRBJ1-5; abundance: .; v_gene: TRBV19; d_gene: .; CDR3aa: CASSIDGRRGQPQHF; CDR3nt: TGTGCCAGTAGTATAGATGGCAGGAGGGGTCAGCCCCAGCATTTT
j_gene: TRBJ1-6; abundance: few; v_gene: TRBV7-9; d_gene: TRBD1; CDR3aa: CASSTGDFGSPLHF; CDR3nt: TGTGCCAGCAGCACAGGGGATTTCGGTTCACCCCTCCACTTT
j_gene: TRBJ1-3; abundance: .; v_gene: TRBV18; d_gene: .; CDR3aa: CASSPLGKHIYF; CDR3nt: TGTGCCAGCTCACCACTGGGCAAGCACATATATTTT
j_gene: TRBJ2-1; abundance: .; v_gene: TRBV4-1; d_gene: .; CDR3aa: CASSPQGYTQSSYNEQFF; CDR3nt: TGCGCCAGCAGCCCTCAGGGTTATACCCAGAGCTCCTACAATGAGCAGTTCTTC
j_gene: TRBJ2-3; abundance: .; v_gene: TRBV4-3; d_gene: .; CDR3aa: CASSQDFSDTQYF; CDR3nt: TGCGCCAGCAGCCAAGATTTCTCAGATACGCAGTATTTT
j_gene: TRBJ1-1; abundance: .; v_gene: TRBV19; d_gene: .; CDR3aa: CASSIGANTEAFF; CDR3nt: TGTGCCAGTAGTATAGGGGCGAACACTGAAGCTTTCTTT
j_gene: TRBJ2-1; abundance: .; v_gene: TRBV9; d_gene: TRBD2; CDR3aa: CASSPPSGRGNEQFF; CDR3nt: TGTGCCAGCAGCCCCCCTAGCGGGAGGGGCAATGAGCAGTTCTTC
j_gene: TRBJ1-1; abundance: .; v_gene: TRBV21-1; d_gene: .; CDR3aa: CASSKEGTGYMNTEAFF; CDR3nt: TGTGCCAGCAGCAAAGAAGGGACAGGGTACATGAACACTGAAGCTTTCTTT
j_gene: TRBJ2-1; abundance: .; v_gene: TRBV3-1/TRBV3-2; d_gene: .; CDR3aa: CASSQSHYWGSSYNEQFF; CDR3nt: TGTGCCAGCAGCCAATCACACTACTGGGGCAGCTCCTACAATGAGCAGTTCTTC
j_gene: TRBJ1-1; abundance: .; v_gene: TRBV19; d_gene: .; CDR3aa: CASKGTRQMNTEAFF; CDR3nt: TGTGCCAGTAAGGGGACTAGACAGATGAACACTGAAGCTTTCTTT
j_gene: TRBJ2-7; abundance: .; v_gene: TRBV29-1; d_gene: TRBD2; CDR3aa: CSVPGSGRGYEQYF; CDR3nt: TGCAGCGTCCCGGGGAGCGGGAGAGGGTACGAGCAGTACTTC
j_gene: TRBJ2-2; abundance: .; v_gene: TRBV7-6; d_gene: .; CDR3aa: CASSLQAAPTGELFF; CDR3nt: TGTGCCAGCAGCTTACAAGCGGCTCCCACTGGGGAGCTGTTTTTT
j_gene: TRBJ2-1; abundance: once; v_gene: TRBV19; d_gene: .; CDR3aa: CASSIEASVYNEQFF; CDR3nt: TGTGCCAGTAGTATCGAGGCTAGCGTCTACAATGAGCAGTTCTTC
j_gene: TRBJ2-7; abundance: .; v_gene: TRBV18; d_gene: .; CDR3aa: CASSPLGRGVEQYF; CDR3nt: TGTGCCAGCTCACCCTTGGGGAGGGGGGTCGAGCAGTACTTC
j_gene: TRBJ1-1; abundance: .; v_gene: TRBV5-1; d_gene: .; CDR3aa: CASSLAVVTEAFF; CDR3nt: TGCGCCAGCAGCTTGGCCGTAGTCACTGAAGCTTTCTTT
j_gene: TRBJ1-2; abundance: .; v_gene: TRBV7-9; d_gene: .; CDR3aa: CASSLGANYGYTF; CDR3nt: TGTGCCAGCAGCTTAGGCGCAAACTATGGCTACACCTTC
j_gene: TRBJ2-1; abundance: .; v_gene: TRBV4-1; d_gene: .; CDR3aa: CASSQVSEGNEQFF; CDR3nt: TGCGCCAGCAGCCAAGTTTCCGAGGGCAATGAGCAGTTCTTC
j_gene: TRBJ2-5; abundance: .; v_gene: TRBV4-2; d_gene: TRBD2; CDR3aa: CASSHRAGTSGSGDQETQYF; CDR3nt: TGTGCCAGCAGCCATCGGGCCGGGACTAGCGGGAGCGGGGACCAAGAGACCCAGTACTTC
j_gene: TRBJ2-7; abundance: .; v_gene: TRBV27; d_gene: .; CDR3aa: CASSLGGYEQYF; CDR3nt: TGTGCCAGCAGTCTAGGGGGCTACGAGCAGTACTTC
j_gene: TRBJ1-1; abundance: .; v_gene: TRBV7-2; d_gene: .; CDR3aa: CASSPDRRNTEAFF; CDR3nt: TGTGCCAGCAGCCCCGACAGGAGGAACACTGAAGCTTTCTTT
j_gene: TRBJ2-1; abundance: .; v_gene: TRBV29-1; d_gene: TRBD2; CDR3aa: CSVEYSGRGHEQFF; CDR3nt: TGCAGCGTTGAATATAGCGGGCGAGGTCATGAGCAGTTCTTC
j_gene: TRBJ2-4; abundance: few; v_gene: TRBV7-9; d_gene: .; CDR3aa: CASSSGGGLGIQYF; CDR3nt: TGTGCCAGCAGCTCCGGAGGCGGGCTGGGCATTCAGTACTTC
j_gene: TRBJ2-7; abundance: once; v_gene: TRBV10-3; d_gene: TRBD2; CDR3aa: CATRLAGAGGEQYF; CDR3nt: TGTGCCACCCGACTAGCGGGAGCGGGAGGCGAGCAGTACTTC
j_gene: TRBJ2-7; abundance: .; v_gene: TRBV7-9; d_gene: .; CDR3aa: CASSLVGGDEQYF; CDR3nt: TGTGCCAGCAGCTTGGTTGGAGGAGACGAGCAGTACTTC
j_gene: TRBJ2-5; abundance: once; v_gene: TRBV4-3; d_gene: TRBD2; CDR3aa: CASSPGTSGTETQYF; CDR3nt: TGCGCCAGCAGCCCCGGGACTAGCGGGACGGAGACCCAGTACTTC
j_gene: TRBJ2-5; abundance: once; v_gene: TRBV3-1/TRBV3-2; d_gene: .; CDR3aa: CASSHPRGAQETQYF; CDR3nt: TGTGCCAGCAGCCATCCCCGTGGGGCTCAAGAGACCCAGTACTTC
j_gene: TRBJ1-6; abundance: .; v_gene: TRBV6-5; d_gene: .; CDR3aa: CASQLGGTYNSPLHF; CDR3nt: TGTGCCAGCCAACTGGGGGGAACCTATAATTCACCCCTCCACTTT
j_gene: TRBJ2-2; abundance: .; v_gene: TRBV30; d_gene: TRBD2; CDR3aa: CACPHVAGAGYTGELFF; CDR3nt: TGTGCCTGTCCCCACGTAGCGGGAGCGGGGTATACCGGGGAGCTGTTTTTT
j_gene: TRBJ2-3; abundance: .; v_gene: TRBV9; d_gene: TRBD1; CDR3aa: CASSVVGTGPDTQYF; CDR3nt: TGTGCCAGCAGCGTAGTCGGGACAGGCCCAGATACGCAGTATTTT
j_gene: TRBJ1-1; abundance: .; v_gene: TRBV2; d_gene: .; CDR3aa: CASSVAMNTEAFF; CDR3nt: TGTGCCAGCAGTGTTGCGATGAACACTGAAGCTTTCTTT
j_gene: TRBJ2-7; abundance: .; v_gene: TRBV19; d_gene: TRBD2; CDR3aa: CASSKAGTSTSYEQYF; CDR3nt: TGTGCCAGTAGTAAAGCGGGGACCAGTACTTCCTACGAGCAGTACTTC
j_gene: TRBJ2-3; abundance: .; v_gene: TRBV6-5; d_gene: .; CDR3aa: CASSYSRESTDTQYF; CDR3nt: TGTGCCAGCAGTTACTCGAGGGAGAGCACAGATACGCAGTATTTT
j_gene: TRBJ2-1; abundance: few; v_gene: TRBV5-1; d_gene: TRBD1; CDR3aa: CASSLGQGGYNEQFF; CDR3nt: TGCGCCAGCAGCCTTGGACAGGGGGGCTACAATGAGCAGTTCTTC
j_gene: TRBJ2-7; abundance: .; v_gene: TRBV27; d_gene: TRBD2; CDR3aa: CASSFSRTSGTTYEQYF; CDR3nt: TGTGCCAGCAGTTTTTCCCGGACTAGCGGTACAACCTACGAGCAGTACTTC
j_gene: TRBJ2-5; abundance: .; v_gene: TRBV5-1; d_gene: TRBD1; CDR3aa: CASSQRQGRETQYF; CDR3nt: TGCGCCAGCAGTCAAAGACAGGGCAGAGAGACCCAGTACTTC
j_gene: TRBJ2-1; abundance: .; v_gene: TRBV6-5; d_gene: TRBD2; CDR3aa: CASLGGVGYNEQFF; CDR3nt: TGTGCCAGCCTCGGGGGGGTTGGGTACAATGAGCAGTTCTTC
j_gene: TRBJ2-1; abundance: .; v_gene: TRBV5-1; d_gene: TRBD2; CDR3aa: CASTAGAAQNEQFF; CDR3nt: TGCGCCAGCACGGCGGGAGCGGCGCAAAATGAGCAGTTCTTC
j_gene: TRBJ2-1; abundance: .; v_gene: TRBV29-1; d_gene: .; CDR3aa: CSGSGNSYNEQFF; CDR3nt: TGCAGCGGGAGCGGAAACTCCTACAATGAGCAGTTCTTC
j_gene: TRBJ2-7; abundance: .; v_gene: TRBV6-5; d_gene: .; CDR3aa: CASSYTGYEQYF; CDR3nt: TGTGCCAGCAGTTACACAGGCTACGAGCAGTACTTC
j_gene: TRBJ1-1; abundance: .; v_gene: TRBV7-6; d_gene: .; CDR3aa: CASREETNTEAFF; CDR3nt: TGTGCCAGCCGAGAGGAGACGAACACTGAAGCTTTCTTT
j_gene: TRBJ1-5; abundance: .; v_gene: TRBV4-3; d_gene: .; CDR3aa: CASSQDHQGNQPQHF; CDR3nt: TGCGCCAGCAGCCAAGATCATCAGGGGAATCAGCCCCAGCATTTT
j_gene: TRBJ2-1; abundance: .; v_gene: TRBV18; d_gene: .; CDR3aa: CASSPSSRNEQFF; CDR3nt: TGTGCCAGCTCACCTTCTTCGAGGAATGAGCAGTTCTTC
j_gene: TRBJ2-1; abundance: .; v_gene: TRBV12-3/TRBV12-4; d_gene: .; CDR3aa: CASSRGWNEQFF; CDR3nt: TGTGCCAGCAGCCGCGGGTGGAATGAGCAGTTCTTC
j_gene: TRBJ2-1; abundance: .; v_gene: TRBV7-9; d_gene: TRBD2; CDR3aa: CASSSEGLASNEQFF; CDR3nt: TGTGCCAGCAGCTCCGAGGGACTAGCGTCTAATGAGCAGTTCTTC
j_gene: TRBJ2-2; abundance: .; v_gene: TRBV7-7; d_gene: .; CDR3aa: CASSWAIGDTGELFF; CDR3nt: TGTGCCAGCAGCTGGGCCATAGGGGACACCGGGGAGCTGTTTTTT
j_gene: TRBJ1-2; abundance: .; v_gene: TRBV29-1; d_gene: .; CDR3aa: CSVEGYGGSYGYTF; CDR3nt: TGCAGCGTTGAAGGTTATGGCGGTTCCTATGGCTACACCTTC
j_gene: TRBJ1-1; abundance: .; v_gene: TRBV27; d_gene: .; CDR3aa: CASSIGHLNTEAFF; CDR3nt: TGTGCCAGCAGTATCGGACACCTAAACACTGAAGCTTTCTTT
j_gene: TRBJ2-1; abundance: .; v_gene: TRBV19; d_gene: TRBD2; CDR3aa: CASSIRLGLAGVSQFF; CDR3nt: TGTGCCAGTAGTATTCGCCTGGGCCTAGCGGGAGTCTCCCAGTTCTTC
j_gene: TRBJ2-1; abundance: few; v_gene: TRBV4-2; d_gene: TRBD2; CDR3aa: CASSRETSAIESEQFF; CDR3nt: TGTGCCAGCAGCCGAGAGACTAGCGCGATAGAATCTGAGCAGTTCTTC
j_gene: TRBJ2-5; abundance: .; v_gene: TRBV12-5; d_gene: .; CDR3aa: CASGPTSQETQYF; CDR3nt: TGTGCTAGTGGACCAACTAGTCAAGAGACCCAGTACTTC
j_gene: TRBJ1-4; abundance: .; v_gene: TRBV5-6; d_gene: .; CDR3aa: CASSSGPTNEKLFF; CDR3nt: TGTGCCAGCAGTTCAGGGCCAACTAATGAAAAACTGTTTTTT
j_gene: TRBJ2-1; abundance: .; v_gene: TRBV11-2; d_gene: TRBD2; CDR3aa: CASSSSSGISYNEQFF; CDR3nt: TGTGCCAGCAGCTCCAGCAGCGGGATCTCCTACAATGAGCAGTTCTTC
j_gene: TRBJ2-7; abundance: .; v_gene: TRBV15; d_gene: TRBD1; CDR3aa: CATSLLGTGHYEQYF; CDR3nt: TGTGCCACCAGCCTTCTCGGGACAGGGCACTACGAGCAGTACTTC
j_gene: TRBJ1-1; abundance: .; v_gene: TRBV7-9; d_gene: .; CDR3aa: CASSLQGYTEAFF; CDR3nt: TGTGCCAGCAGCTTACAGGGGTACACTGAAGCTTTCTTT